The present TCR beta chain was sequenced within a study of T-cell memory formation after mild COVID-19 (TCRdb year 2021). In the study overall: TCR sequence clusters from the two donors were found to be largely donor specific. The cohort comprised two young, previously healthy adult volunteers, one female and one male. In a couple of donors, T-cell clones that expanded and contracted after mild COVID-19 were tracked by sequencing TCRalpha and TCRbeta repertoires over time.

The sequencing machine was an Illumina NovaSeq 6000. Using 5'RACE with constant-segment primers, TCRalpha and TCRbeta cDNA libraries were constructed, with sample barcodes and unique molecular identifiers added in the process. Trizol reagent was used to extract RNA from every sample. Amplification of the libraries took two PCR steps, and the second step added a second sample barcode plus Illumina TruSeq adapters. The libraries were sequenced on an Illumina NovaSeq using 2 x 150 bp paired-end reads. From the authors' description of their analysis: Reads were demultiplexed and collapsed into UMI-guided consensus sequences with migec v1.2.7. Using mixcr v2.1.11, UMI consensuses were aligned to TRA and TRB V and J templates and then assembled into clonotypes. Expanded or contracted clonotypes were those called significant by both edgeR and NoisET, with noise models trained on biological replicates. edgeR calls used a false discovery rate-adjusted p below 0.01 and a log2 fold-change threshold of 1. As an exploratory analysis of dynamics, PCA with hierarchical clustering was applied to max-normalized trajectories of the 1000 most abundant clonotypes. Separately sequenced CD4+ and CD8+ repertoires were used to assign the CD4 or CD8 phenotype of responding clones. TCRdb's own reprocessing of the public reads used fastp at Q25 and MiXCR and kept productive beta chains. Every CDR3 protein is listed once, alongside the most common genes and DNA of its rows. TCRdb assigned the V and J calls; the authors' analysis was not used. This sample gives 400,000 or so distinct CDR3 sequences in total; 15% to 20% of them show up just once. The top ten hold more than 8% of the sample.

Beyond this particular receptor, the publication reports: Some responding clones were found in pre-infection memory, which suggests that pre-existing cross-reactive memory T cells took part in the SARS-CoV-2 response. Clones contracting from day 15 to 85 had balanced CD4/CD8 phenotypes, while a second wave expanding from day 15 to 37 was biased towards CD4+. Whether the second-wave clones peaking on day 37 were SARS-CoV-2 specific was not confirmed. The study covered only two mild cases, and larger cohorts including severe cases with pre-infection samples were considered necessary. Contracting CD4+ clones were located mainly in the CM and EM memory subsets, whereas CD8+ clones were found to be enriched in EMRA.

This clonotype was seen a few times. It has no known antigen specificity. No base qualities exist here, and no much larger clone lies one base off it. PBMCs were isolated by Ficoll-Paque density gradient centrifugation. This sequence originates from an adult woman who had mild COVID-19 (a few samples of this study predate the infection). The sample titles of this study are shuffled in the database, so cell type and time point are left out; the donor was told from shared clones. Specimen: PBMCs or a T cell subset sorted from them (not recorded which).

The DNA sequence is given as TGTGCCAGCAGCTCGACAGGCTATAACACTGAAGCTTTCTTT. Its translation is CASSSTGYNTEAFF. Here the chain combines TRBV7-2 and TRBJ1-1; D gene: possibly TRBD1, on 6 matching bases. Its CDR3 holds 14 amino acids, cysteine through phenylalanine. Only CDR3 DNA remains: 42 bases, in frame from the first base. The junction shows trimming of 4 bases on V and 2 bases on J, plus 11 bases between the germline ends. CDR1 and CDR2, looked up from the germline V gene, are SGHTA and FQGNSA.